Sequencing of this T cell receptor (beta chain) was carried out in a study of a mutant IDH1 vaccine in newly diagnosed glioma. Study at large: There were about 62% males and around 40% females among treated patients, whose mean age was about 40 years. General study findings and limits: Patients showed vaccine-induced immune responses at a rate of about 93%.

The method was immunoSEQ multiplex PCR; TCRdb's version includes in-frame clones alone and lacks a portion of them. The table includes 45,000 to 60,000 clones, 78% detected once. A word on this clone: Its target is not known.

Specified time point: week 5, during vaccination. Every vaccination contained 300 ug of the mutant IDH1 20-mer peptide and was paired with topical imiquimod. The CDR3 consists of 15 residues. Deletions cut 4 bases from V and 4 bases from J, with 13 bases between. Germline lookup yields CDR1 ENHRY and CDR2 SYGVKD. The sample here was PBMCs, taken from a glioma patient whose treatment included an IDH1 peptide vaccine. This clonotype was obtained from a man in his fifties or sixties with glioma. The V call is TRBV10-3, the J call TRBJ2-2, with TRBD2 as a possible D gene (6 bases). CDR3 DNA sequence: TGTGCCATCAGTGCGACTAGTCTTGGCACCGGGGAGCTGTTTTTT. Amino acid sequence: CAISATSLGTGELFF.